This T cell receptor (beta chain) was sequenced for a study of control samples from healthy donors and cancer patients. Repertoires were generated with immunoSEQ multiplex PCR, while TCRdb's copy carries only in-frame clones and drops some. The data show approximately 110,000 clones, about four fifths seen once. From germline, CDR1 is LGHDT and CDR2 YNNKEL (reference sequence). There are 17 residues in the CDR3. Deletions cut 0 bases from V and 0 bases from J, with 9 bases between. This clonotype was obtained from a woman between 50 and 59 years old in good health. The sample taken for sequencing was blood. The rearrangement links TRBV3-1 (or the pseudogene TRBV3-2) to TRBJ2-6, with D possibly TRBD1 on 5 matching bases. The CDR3 bases are TGTGCCAGCAGCCAAGAGACAGCGCTCTCTGGGGCCAACGTCCTGACTTTC. Protein product: CASSQETALSGANVLTF.